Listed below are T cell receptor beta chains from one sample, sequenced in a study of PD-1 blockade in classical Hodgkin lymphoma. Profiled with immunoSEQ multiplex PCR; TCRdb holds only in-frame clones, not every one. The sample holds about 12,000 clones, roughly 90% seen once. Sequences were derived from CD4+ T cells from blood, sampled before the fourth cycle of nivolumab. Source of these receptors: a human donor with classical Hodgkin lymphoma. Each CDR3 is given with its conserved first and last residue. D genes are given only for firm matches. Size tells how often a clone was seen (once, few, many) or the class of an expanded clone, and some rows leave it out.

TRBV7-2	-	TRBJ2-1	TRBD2	CASRPRLAGYNEQFF	TGTGCCAGCAGGCCCCGACTAGCGGGGTACAATGAGCAGTTCTTC
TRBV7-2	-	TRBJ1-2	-	CASSLARGMDIMGGYTF	TGTGCCAGCAGCTTAGCCAGGGGTATGGATATTATGGGAGGCTACACCTTC
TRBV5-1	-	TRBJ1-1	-	CASSLEGRTNTEAFF	TGCGCCAGCAGCTTGGAGGGCCGCACGAACACTGAAGCTTTCTTT
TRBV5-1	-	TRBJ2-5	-	CASSGRETQYF	TGCGCCAGCAGCGGACGGGAGACCCAGTACTTC
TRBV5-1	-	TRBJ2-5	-	CASSLYGGEQETQYF	TGCGCCAGCAGCTTGTACGGCGGGGAACAAGAGACCCAGTACTTC
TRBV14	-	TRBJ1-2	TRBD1	CASSQDFPGQGRGYTF	TGTGCCAGCAGCCAAGATTTTCCGGGACAGGGGAGAGGCTACACCTTC
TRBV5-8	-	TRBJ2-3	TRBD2	CASSLSGRRTDTQYF	TGTGCCAGCAGCTTGAGCGGGAGGCGCACAGATACGCAGTATTTT
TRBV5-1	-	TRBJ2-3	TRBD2	CASSFASGRTDTQYF	TGCGCCAGCAGCTTCGCCAGCGGGAGGACAGATACGCAGTATTTT
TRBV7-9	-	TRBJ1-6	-	CASSLREGSPLHF	TGTGCCAGCAGCTTAAGGGAAGGATCACCCCTCCACTTT
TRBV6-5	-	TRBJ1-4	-	CASRRTVSNEKLFF	TGTGCCAGCAGAAGGACAGTTTCAAATGAAAAACTGTTTTTT
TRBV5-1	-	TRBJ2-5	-	CASTGGMAGRETQYF	TGCGCCAGCACCGGCGGGATGGCAGGCCGGGAGACCCAGTACTTC
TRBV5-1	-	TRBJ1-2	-	CASSSTRLTF	TGCGCCAGCAGCTCGACCCGTCTCACCTTC
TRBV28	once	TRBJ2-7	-	CASSLAPSYEQYF	TGTGCCAGCAGTTTAGCCCCCTCCTACGAGCAGTACTTC
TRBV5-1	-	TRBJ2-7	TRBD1	CASSLGGTGTNEQYF	TGCGCCAGCAGCTTGGGGGGGACAGGGACCAACGAGCAGTACTTC
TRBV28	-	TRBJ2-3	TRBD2	CASSYVSGRGTDTQYF	TGTGCCAGCAGTTACGTGTCGGGGAGGGGCACAGATACGCAGTATTTT
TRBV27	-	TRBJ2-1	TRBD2	CASSLDPPTSGGDNEQFF	TGTGCCAGCAGTTTAGACCCCCCTACTAGCGGGGGTGATAATGAGCAGTTCTTC
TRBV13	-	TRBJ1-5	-	CASSLGASNQPQHF	TGTGCCAGCAGCTTAGGGGCCAGCAATCAGCCCCAGCATTTT
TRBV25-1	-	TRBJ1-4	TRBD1	CASSTPGGKNEKLFF	TGTGCCAGCAGTACCCCAGGGGGCAAGAATGAAAAACTGTTTTTT
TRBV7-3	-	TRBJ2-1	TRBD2	CASSPRTSGRSSYNEQFF	TGTGCCAGCAGCCCTCGGACTAGCGGGAGGAGCTCCTACAATGAGCAGTTCTTC
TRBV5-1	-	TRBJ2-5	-	CASAGPRPSNEETQYF	TGCGCCAGCGCCGGACCGCGACCCTCGAATGAAGAGACCCAGTACTTC
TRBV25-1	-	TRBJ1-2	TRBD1	CASRGQGSVGYTF	TGTGCCAGCAGGGGACAGGGGTCGGTCGGCTACACCTTC
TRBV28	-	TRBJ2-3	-	CASSFRAFKTGTQYF	TGTGCCAGCAGTTTCAGAGCGTTTAAAACGGGTACGCAGTATTTT
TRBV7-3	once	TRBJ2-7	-	CASSLTGSSEQYF	TGTGCCAGCAGCCTGACGGGGAGCAGCGAGCAGTACTTC
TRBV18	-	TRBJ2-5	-	CASSPQSETQYF	TGTGCCAGCTCACCACAGTCGGAGACCCAGTACTTC
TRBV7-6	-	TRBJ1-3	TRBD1	CASSLTTGTSGNTIYF	TGTGCCAGCAGCTTAACGACAGGGACCTCTGGAAACACCATATATTTT
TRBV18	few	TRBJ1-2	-	CASSPLAWDGYTF	TGTGCCAGCTCACCTCTCGCTTGGGATGGCTACACCTTC
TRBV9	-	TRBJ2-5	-	CASSVTFGETQYF	TGTGCCAGCAGCGTAACCTTTGGGGAGACCCAGTACTTC
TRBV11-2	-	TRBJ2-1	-	CASSLQGGRTGYSYNEQFF	TGTGCCAGCAGCTTACAAGGTGGGAGGACGGGGTATTCCTACAATGAGCAGTTCTTC